Shown below are 30 T cell receptor beta chains from a single sample sequenced in a study of CD8 T cells in Susac syndrome. Random hexamers served to reverse transcribe about 0.5 to 1 ug RNA. TCRdb fed the immunoSEQ multiplex PCR reads into MiXCR, producing one record per CDR3 protein. The sample yields 95,000 to 150,000 distinct CDR3 sequences, 90% to 95% seen once. The sample was CD8+ T cells from PBMCs. The receptors here all came from a human donor with Susac syndrome.

In nucleotides, the CDR3 is TGTGCCAGCACCGAAGCATTGAACACTGAAGCTTTCTTT. It yields the protein CASTEALNTEAFF. V is TRBV27 and J is TRBJ1-1; D uncertain. This CDR3 contains 13 residues. Germline lookup yields CDR1 MNHEY and CDR2 SMNVEV (reference sequence). Between the trimmed V and J ends, which lost 7 bases and 0 bases, there was a span of 9 bases.

The V gene is TRBV27, the J gene TRBJ2-3; 7 bases match TRBD1. The junction had 9 bases not matched to a gene; V was cut back by 6 bases and J by 3 bases. In germline, CDR1 is MNHEY, CDR2 SMNVEV (reference sequence). This CDR3 is built from 15 residues. CDR3 region: CASRKGTVGTDTQYF. The CDR3 DNA reads as TGTGCCAGCAGAAAAGGGACAGTGGGAACAGATACGCAGTATTTT.

This chain links TRBV6-2 or TRBV6-3 with TRBJ2-7; no definite D call. V lost 5 bases to trimming and J lost 1 base, with 9 bases between them. CDR1 and CDR2 (germline): MNHEY, SVGEGT. This CDR3 comprises 13 residues. The CDR3 DNA follows: TGTGCCAGCAGTCTTCATGAGTCCTACGAGCAGTACTTC. Translation gives CASSLHESYEQYF.

The rearrangement joins TRBV20-1 to TRBJ2-3, with 12 bases that match TRBD2. The CDR3 contains 18 residues. V lost 1 base and J lost 2; bases outside the gene matches: 10. CDR1 is DFQATT, CDR2 SNEGSKA, per germline (reference sequence). The CDR3 coding sequence is TGCAGTGCTAGAGCGCTAGCGGGGGGGGCCGGGACCACAGATACGCAGTATTTT. Its protein product is CSARALAGGAGTTDTQYF.

The chain couples TRBV12-3 or TRBV12-4 to TRBJ1-5; D gene unclear. Trimming stripped 4 bases from V and 9 bases from J, with 13 bases between. There are 13 residues in the CDR3. The CDR3 DNA reads TGTGCCAGCAGTTCGGGCAGTGCATGGCCCCAGCATTTT. This sequence encodes CASSSGSAWPQHF.

The V gene is TRBV12-5, the J gene TRBJ1-1; weak D call: TRBD1 (5 bases). The germline V and J ends were trimmed by 3 bases and 1 base, with 12 bases remaining between them. This CDR3 comprises 15 residues. Looked up from germline, CDR1 is LGHNT and CDR2 is FRNRAP. CDR3: CASGFRSGPNTEAFF. The DNA of the CDR3 is TGTGCTAGTGGTTTTCGATCGGGGCCGAACACTGAAGCTTTCTTT.

V is TRBV20-1 and J is TRBJ2-3, with TRBD2 matching 10 bases. V lost 1 base and J lost 6; bases outside the gene matches: 4. CDR1 and CDR2 (germline): DFQATT, SNEGSKA (reference sequence). This CDR3 is 14 amino acids long. Here the CDR3 reads CSARGSGGTDTQYF. The CDR3 DNA reads as TGCAGTGCTAGAGGTAGCGGGGGGACGGATACGCAGTATTTT.

The gene calls are TRBV15 and TRBJ1-1; perhaps TRBD1 as D (5 bases). The CDR3 has 14 amino acids. CDR1 is LNHNV and CDR2 is YYDKDF in the germline V gene (reference sequence). V was trimmed by 4 bases and J by 4 bases, leaving 13 bases between them. DNA for the CDR3: TGTGCCACCAGCACCGTTAGCGGGGGCACTGAAGCTTTCTTT. It translates to CATSTVSGGTEAFF.

The CDR3 here is CATSRVTTPSYEQYF. CDR3 bases: TGTGCCACCAGCAGAGTTACGACTCCATCCTACGAGCAGTACTTC. The chain has TRBV15 and TRBJ2-7; D is ambiguous. This CDR3 contains 15 residues. From germline, CDR1 is LNHNV and CDR2 YYDKDF (reference sequence). V was clipped by 1 base and J by 1 base, with 11 bases between them.

The chain employs TRBV5-1 and TRBJ1-2; a weak D match, TRBD1 (6 bases). The CDR3 is 13 residues long. Trimming cost V 6 bases and J 7 bases, with 16 bases left between them. Germline V lookup: CDR1 SGHRS, CDR2 YFSETQ. Here the CDR3 reads CASTPGQPVGYTF. DNA for the CDR3: TGCGCCAGCACCCCCGGACAGCCAGTTGGCTACACCTTC.

This chain links TRBV20-1 with TRBJ2-1, with unresolved D. Trimming removed 0 bases at V and 4 bases at J, with 7 bases between. CDR3 length: 13 residues. Germline V gives CDR1 DFQATT, CDR2 SNEGSKA (reference sequence). CDR3 sequence reads: CSARDRRYNEQFF. The DNA for the CDR3 is TGCAGTGCTAGAGATCGAAGGTACAATGAGCAGTTCTTC.

This rearrangement joins TRBV6-1 to TRBJ1-2; no definite D call. CDR3 length: 15 amino acids. V was pared by 9 bases and J by 1 base, with 18 bases between. Germline V gives CDR1 MNHNS, CDR2 SASEGT. The CDR3 nucleotides read TGTGCCAGTCGAGGCCTGAACCAAATTAACTATGGCTACACCTTC. Its protein is CASRGLNQINYGYTF.

V is TRBV20-1 and J is TRBJ2-5; 10 bases are shared with TRBD2. Trimming removed 6 bases from V and 8 bases from J; junction bases left unmatched: 15. This CDR3 is 15 amino acids long. The V gene's germline CDR1 is DFQATT and CDR2 SNEGSKA (reference sequence). CDR3 DNA: TGCAGTGCCCGCACTATAGCGGGGGGTCCGCTAACCCAGTACTTC. Its translation is CSARTIAGGPLTQYF.

This rearrangement joins TRBV29-1 to TRBJ1-5; D call uncertain. The germline CDR1 and CDR2 sequences are SQVTM and ANQGSEA. Deletions cut 4 bases from V and 3 bases from J, with 10 bases between. This CDR3 spans 13 amino acids. As DNA, the CDR3 is TGCAGCGTTGCATCGGCGGACAATCAGCCCCAGCATTTT. Protein sequence: CSVASADNQPQHF.

This chain joins TRBV7-9 and TRBJ1-2, with 9 bases matching TRBD1. V gave up 7 bases and J gave up 3 bases; unmatched junction bases: 9. Germline CDR1 is SEHNR and CDR2 is FQNEAQ (reference sequence). This CDR3 spans 15 amino acids. CDR3 in amino acids: CASTPGTGYDYGYTF. DNA of the CDR3: TGTGCCAGCACCCCTGGGACAGGGTATGACTATGGCTACACCTTC.

The chain carries TRBV24-1 and TRBJ2-1; TRBD2 is a possible D gene (5 bases). CDR3 size: 14 residues. The germline V gene encodes CDR1 KGHDR and CDR2 SFDVKD. V shed 5 bases and J shed 2 bases, with 9 bases lying between them. The chain's CDR3 is CATSGPGTYNEQFF. In DNA form, the CDR3 reads TGTGCCACCAGTGGTCCGGGGACCTACAATGAGCAGTTCTTC.

The genes are TRBV12-3 or TRBV12-4 and TRBJ2-6; no definite D call. The CDR3 has 18 amino acids. Trimming took 3 bases from V and 0 from J, leaving 15 bases between them. In DNA form, the CDR3 reads TGTGCCAGCAGTTTGTTCAGGCGGCCCTACTCTGGGGCCAACGTCCTGACTTTC. Protein: CASSLFRRPYSGANVLTF.

V gene TRBV9 combines with J gene TRBJ2-3; 12 bases line up with TRBD2. Looked up from germline, CDR1 is SGDLS and CDR2 is YYNGEE. After removal of 3 bases from V and 7 bases from J, the junction contained 6 bases not matched to a gene. The CDR3 extends over 15 amino acids. CDR3 in amino acids: CASSGASGGANTQYF. CDR3 DNA: TGTGCCAGCAGCGGCGCTAGCGGGGGGGCAAATACGCAGTATTTT.

The genes are TRBV7-3 and TRBJ2-1; TRBD2 aligns across 11 bases. Germline-derived CDR1 and CDR2 are SGHTA and FQGTGA. CDR3 length equals 15 residues. V gave up 5 bases and J gave up 3 bases; unmatched junction bases: 3. Here the CDR3 reads CASSRTSGGYNEQFF. CDR3 DNA: TGTGCCAGCAGCCGAACTAGCGGGGGCTACAATGAGCAGTTCTTC.

The chain is built from TRBV20-1 and TRBJ1-5; no definite D call. This CDR3 comprises 13 residues. V lost 1 base and J 3 bases, leaving 7 bases between the germline ends. The germline gives CDR1 DFQATT, CDR2 SNEGSKA (reference sequence). Written as DNA, the CDR3 is TGCAGTGCTAGAGCGGGATTCAATCAGCCCCAGCATTTT. It translates to CSARAGFNQPQHF.

The rearrangement uses TRBV29-1 and TRBJ2-2; possibly TRBD2 for D (5 bases). V was pared by 4 bases and J by 4 bases, with 7 bases between. Per germline, CDR1 SQVTM and CDR2 ANQGSEA. This CDR3 comprises 12 residues. The CDR3 spells CSVGRGTGELFF. CDR3 coding DNA: TGCAGCGTTGGACGGGGCACCGGGGAGCTGTTTTTT.

A word on this clonotype: At one end, the junction sequence differs from germline, possibly due to a read error. The gene calls are TRBV7-7 and TRBJ2-1; a weak D match, TRBD1 (5 bases). Germline V lookup: CDR1 SSHAT, CDR2 FNYEAQ (reference sequence). This CDR3 is 14 amino acids long. The CDR3 protein is CASSLVPQGNEQFF. DNA of the CDR3: TGTGCTAGCAGCTTAGTACCCCAGGGCAATGAGCAGTTCTTC.

The chain combines TRBV20-1 with TRBJ2-5; D is unresolved. Germline assignment: CDR1 DFQATT and CDR2 SNEGSKA (reference sequence). The CDR3 runs to 11 residues. Trimming shortened V by 5 bases and J by 9 bases, and 13 bases separated the two germline ends. The CDR3 DNA sequence: TGCAGTGCTCCTCAGCCAGTGCCCCAGTACTTC. Protein sequence: CSAPQPVPQYF.

V and J are TRBV6-2 or TRBV6-3 and TRBJ2-1, with D possibly being TRBD2 (6 bases). V lost 2 bases to trimming and J lost 8 bases, with 10 bases between them. CDR1 is MNHEY, CDR2 SVGEGT, per germline. The CDR3 is 13 amino acids. The CDR3 DNA reads TGTGCCAGCAGTTACGGAGGGTCCGATGAGCAGTTCTTC. This encodes CASSYGGSDEQFF.

This chain joins TRBV7-2 and TRBJ1-5, with D possibly being TRBD1 (6 bases). CDR1 is SGHTA and CDR2 is FQGNSA in the germline V gene. The CDR3 loop spans 15 amino acids. Trimming took 3 bases from V and 2 from J, leaving 11 bases between them. This chain's CDR3 is CASSFTDRGNQPQHF. The CDR3 region has the DNA TGTGCCAGCAGCTTCACGGACAGAGGCAATCAGCCCCAGCATTTT.

The chain joins TRBV16 to TRBJ2-7, with D perhaps matching TRBD1 (6 bases). Germline V gene lookup returns CDR1 KGHSY and CDR2 FQNENV. V lost 4 bases, J lost 1 base, and 14 bases lay in between. The CDR3 consists of 15 residues. The CDR3, as DNA: TGTGCCAGCAGCCTAACTCTAGGGGGTTCCTACGAGCAGTACTTC. It specifies CASSLTLGGSYEQYF.

This clonotype was counted once. V usage is TRBV18 and J usage is TRBJ2-1; D possibly corresponds to TRBD1 (5 bases). The CDR3 has 18 residues. The germline gives CDR1 KGHSH, CDR2 LQKENI. V was clipped by 3 bases and J by 8 bases, with 26 bases between them. The CDR3 sequence: CASSPVAPGAKFFDEQFF. The CDR3 DNA is TGTGCCAGCTCACCTGTCGCTCCTGGGGCTAAATTCTTTGATGAGCAGTTCTTC.

The gene calls are TRBV27 and TRBJ1-6; no definite D call. Trimming cost V 5 bases and J 7 bases, with 18 bases left between them. This CDR3 has 16 residues. Looked up from germline, CDR1 is MNHEY and CDR2 is SMNVEV (reference sequence). The CDR3 nucleotides are TGTGCCAGCAGTGAGCCGCCGGACGGAACCAATTCACCCCTCCACTTT. Encoded protein: CASSEPPDGTNSPLHF.

The chain is built from TRBV19 and TRBJ2-1; D unclear. V was shortened by 1 base and J by 8 bases, with 6 bases between the two germline ends. The CDR3 is 12 residues long. CDR1 is LNHDA and CDR2 is SQIVND in the germline V gene (reference sequence). The CDR3 loop is CASSIVRYEQFF. CDR3 in DNA: TGTGCCAGTAGTATAGTCCGCTATGAGCAGTTCTTC.

V gene TRBV5-4 combines with J gene TRBJ2-1; D gene ambiguous. The V and J ends lost 2 bases and 4 bases respectively, with 7 bases between them. CDR1 is SGHNT, CDR2 YYREEE, per germline (reference sequence). There are 13 residues in the CDR3. CDR3 nucleotides: TGTGCCAGCAGCTTTATGGAATACAATGAGCAGTTCTTC. Translating it yields CASSFMEYNEQFF.